This TCR beta chain appears in the sequencing data of a study of blood T cell repertoires in COVID-19. Study in general: Both acute and convalescent COVID-19 samples were obtained from the United States, Italy and Spain. T cells, B-cell-depleted T cells, or PBMCs provided the cDNA or gDNA that served as material.

V was pared by 3 bases and J by 5 bases, with 7 bases of the junction left unmatched. This CDR3 is built from 14 residues. Germline loops: CDR1 SGHRS, CDR2 YFSETQ. Per the original data handling: By means of reference gene primer amplification, nucleated cell counts were estimated. TCRdb's copy holds only in-frame clones and misses some; the assay was immunoSEQ multiplex PCR. The V and J calls and clone size were taken over from that table, and D and trimming were inferred from the DNA. Of 250,000 to 300,000 clones listed, about nine tenths are singletons. Enrolled during active infection, Seattle patients were then followed longitudinally.

Source material: peripheral blood. The gene calls are TRBV5-1 and TRBJ2-7, with TRBD1 matching over 8 bases. This sequence originates from a woman aged 25-40 years with COVID-19, enrolled during active disease. In DNA, the CDR3 is TGCGCCAGCAGCTGGACGGGACAGGCCCACGAGCAGTACTTC. Encoded protein: CASSWTGQAHEQYF.